The 18 T cell receptor beta chains below were found in one sample sequenced in a study of cytomegalovirus exposure and HLA in healthy donors (dated by TCRdb to about 2017). Receptor amplification or capture employed the immunoSEQ multiplex PCR assay. A mixture of 60 forward primers for TCR Vbeta segments and 13 reverse primers for TCR Jbeta segments was used in the multiplex PCR. Drawn from immuneACCESS, this table holds only the in-frame rearrangements with V and J called that TCRdb kept. Clones are partly lost; checked studies trace under half to an unresolved V gene and leave the rest unexplained. This sample lists about 130,000 clones; 80% were detected once. The ten biggest clones cover roughly 2.3% of the sample. Material: PBMCs. These receptors were obtained from a man younger than 45 in good health and CMV-seronegative.

There are a few counts of this clone. The V and J genes are TRBV18 and TRBJ1-4; no definite D call. CDR1 and CDR2 from the germline V gene are KGHSH and LQKENI. There are 14 residues in the CDR3. The ends were cut back, 4 bases at V and 8 bases at J, with 14 bases in the middle. The CDR3 nucleotides are TGTGCCAGCTCACAGGCCAGCCAGGAAGAAAAACTGTTTTTT. This sequence encodes CASSQASQEEKLFF.

This clone was seen a handful of times. The chain has TRBV4-1 and TRBJ2-7, with unresolved D. The germline V and J ends were trimmed by 0 bases and 3 bases, with 9 bases remaining between them. The CDR3 sequence is 14 residues long. Germline lookup yields CDR1 MGHRA and CDR2 YSYEKL. The chain's CDR3 is CASSQDIQSYEQYF. In DNA form, the CDR3 reads TGCGCCAGCAGCCAAGATATACAGAGCTACGAGCAGTACTTC.

The gene calls are TRBV13 and TRBJ1-3; TRBD1 matches 7 bases. CDR1 and CDR2 from the germline V gene are PRHDT and FYEKMQ (reference sequence). This CDR3 contains 14 residues. V lost 0 bases, J lost 9 bases, and 5 bases stayed unmatched. The CDR3, as DNA: TGTGCCAGCAGCTTAGGAGGGGGCAAAGGCACCATATATTTT. Translation: CASSLGGGKGTIYF.

The chain couples TRBV25-1 to TRBJ1-4; D is unclear. This CDR3 region has 15 residues. CDR1 MGHDK and CDR2 SYGVNS come from the germline V gene. V was pared by 4 bases and J by 8 bases, with 17 bases between. CDR3 protein: CASSGELLNGEKLFF. The CDR3 DNA reads as TGTGCCAGCAGTGGCGAGCTACTAAACGGGGAAAAACTGTTTTTT.

This rearrangement joins TRBV5-1 to TRBJ1-1, with TRBD1 identical over 9 bases. The CDR3 extends over 13 amino acids. J was trimmed by 4 bases and V by 3 bases; bases with no gene match: 1. The germline gives CDR1 SGHRS, CDR2 YFSETQ. CDR3 protein: CASSSTGGTEAFF. CDR3 DNA sequence: TGCGCCAGCAGCTCGACAGGGGGCACTGAAGCTTTCTTT.

The sample holds one count of this clone. The CDR3 sequence is CASSPGGHQPQHF. CDR3 sequence (DNA): TGTGCCAGCAGTCCCGGAGGGCATCAGCCCCAGCATTTT. The gene calls are TRBV7-2 and TRBJ1-5; no definite D call. The CDR3 contains 13 residues. CDR1 is SGHTA, CDR2 FQGNSA, per germline. Trimming pared 6 bases from V and 5 bases from J, leaving 11 bases between.

V is TRBV19 and J is TRBJ1-1; D possibly corresponds to TRBD1 (6 bases). V was shortened by 5 bases and J by 0 bases, with 10 bases between the two germline ends. The CDR3 covers 14 residues. Germline CDR1 LNHDA, CDR2 SQIVND (reference sequence). The CDR3 loop reads CASSLRGLNTEAFF. The CDR3 DNA reads as TGTGCCAGTAGTCTCAGGGGACTGAACACTGAAGCTTTCTTT. The full variable domain, rest sourced from reference TRBV19 and TRBJ1-1, is DGGITQSPKYLFRKEGQNVTLSCEQNLNHDAMYWYRQDPGQGLRLIYYSQIVNDFQKGDIAEGYSVSREKKESFPLTVTSAQKNPTAFYLCASSLRGLNTEAFFGQGTRLTVV.

The V gene is TRBV18, the J gene TRBJ2-3, with 8 bases matching TRBD1. The trim removed 8 bases at V and 4 bases at J, leaving 5 bases unmatched. The CDR3 spans 13 residues. Germline V gene lookup returns CDR1 KGHSH and CDR2 LQKENI. CDR3: CASTAGGADTQYF. The CDR3, as DNA: TGTGCCAGCACCGCAGGGGGCGCAGATACGCAGTATTTT.

Worth noting for this clone: An end of the junction does not agree with germline; a read error may underlie this. The chain combines TRBV7-7 with TRBJ2-2; the D gene is possibly TRBD1 (5 bases). Per the germline V gene, CDR1 is SSHAT and CDR2 is FNYEAQ (reference sequence). This CDR3 contains 13 residues. CDR3 nucleotides: TGTGCTAGCAGCTCCGGACACTCCGGGGAGCTGTTTTTT. Protein: CASSSGHSGELFF.

The chain links TRBV6-5 to TRBJ2-5; no definite D call. Matching the DNA end better, TRBJ2-7 makes the J call doubtful. Germline V gene lookup returns CDR1 MNHEY and CDR2 SVGAGI. The CDR3 is made up of 13 amino acids. The CDR3 here is CASSYGTYYEQYF. DNA for the CDR3: TGTGCCAGCAGTTACGGCACATACTACGAGCAGTACTTC.

On this clone: In the same sample, other DNA sequences code for this CDR3. CDR3 bases: TGTGCCAGCAGTTTATCATGGGGGCGGAATCAGCCCCAGCATTTT. Protein sequence: CASSLSWGRNQPQHF. The chain recombines TRBV27 with TRBJ1-5; a weak D match, TRBD1 (6 bases). V shed 0 bases and J shed 4 bases, with 10 bases lying between them. Germline CDR1 reads MNHEY; CDR2 reads SMNVEV (reference sequence). The length of the CDR3 is 15 residues.

In this sample, this clone turned up a few times. The rearrangement links TRBV5-6 to TRBJ1-1; D is perhaps TRBD1 (5 bases). The CDR3 is 14 residues long. Germline V gene data show CDR1 as SGHDT and CDR2 as YYEEEE. The V end lost 6 bases, the J end lost 3 bases, and 15 bases lay between the germline ends. The chain's CDR3 is CASTPRRGDTEAFF. Written as DNA, the CDR3 is TGTGCCAGCACCCCTCGTCGGGGGGACACTGAAGCTTTCTTT.

This chain links TRBV9 with TRBJ2-1; D remains unclear. The CDR3 consists of 12 residues. V dropped 4 bases and J dropped 5 bases, with 7 bases sitting between them. CDR1 and CDR2 (germline): SGDLS, YYNGEE. CDR3 nucleotide sequence: TGTGCCAGCAGCCCCCCAAACAATGAGCAGTTCTTC. Protein sequence: CASSPPNNEQFF.

V and J are TRBV7-9 and TRBJ2-7, with D possibly matching TRBD2 (6 bases). V lost 5 bases, J lost 4 bases, and 15 bases lay in between. CDR3 size: 14 residues. The germline V gene has CDR1 SEHNR and CDR2 FQNEAQ (reference sequence). CDR3 residues: CASSPRGGKYEQYF. CDR3 bases: TGTGCCAGCAGCCCTAGGGGAGGTAAGTACGAGCAGTACTTC.

The J gene is TRBJ2-5, the V gene TRBV11-2; 9 bases match TRBD1. Trimming at V came to 5 bases and at J to 6 bases, leaving 13 bases not matched to a gene. CDR1 SGHAT and CDR2 FQNNGV come from the germline V gene. The CDR3 is 16 amino acids. In DNA form, the CDR3 reads TGTGCCAGCAGCCCCGAGGCGGGACAGGGACCCAAGACCCAGTACTTC. The encoded protein is CASSPEAGQGPKTQYF.

V usage is TRBV27 and J usage is TRBJ2-2, with TRBD2 as a possible D gene (7 bases). The CDR3 runs 18 residues. Trimming took off 6 bases at V and 3 bases at J, with 23 bases between the two ends. Germline CDR1 is MNHEY and CDR2 is SMNVEV (reference sequence). The CDR3 DNA is TGTGCCAGCAGCCGACAGGTGGGGGGGCGGGGCTACACCGGGGAGCTGTTTTTT. Its translation: CASSRQVGGRGYTGELFF.

The chain recombines TRBV7-2 with TRBJ2-7; 7 bases agree with TRBD2. The trim removed 7 bases at V and 2 bases at J, leaving 11 bases unmatched. This CDR3 region has 15 residues. CDR1 and CDR2 (germline): SGHTA, FQGNSA. The CDR3 DNA sequence: TGTGCCAGCACCATGACCGGGAGGCTTGCCTACGAGCAGTACTTC. This encodes CASTMTGRLAYEQYF.

V and J are TRBV13 and TRBJ1-2; D is unclear. Trimming shortened V by 5 bases and J by 0 bases, and 4 bases separated the two germline ends. The CDR3 is made up of 12 amino acids. CDR1 is PRHDT and CDR2 is FYEKMQ in the germline V gene (reference sequence). Written as DNA, the CDR3 is TGTGCCAGCAGCACTTCTAACTATGGCTACACCTTC. It yields the protein CASSTSNYGYTF.